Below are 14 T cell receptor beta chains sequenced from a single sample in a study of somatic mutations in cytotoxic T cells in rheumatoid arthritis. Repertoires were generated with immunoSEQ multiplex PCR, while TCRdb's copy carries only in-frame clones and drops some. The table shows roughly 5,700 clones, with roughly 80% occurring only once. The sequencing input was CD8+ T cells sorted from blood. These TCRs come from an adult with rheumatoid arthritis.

CDR3 DNA sequence: TGTGCCAGCAGTTTTGGGGGGGATCCCTACAATGAGCAGTTCTTC. Protein sequence: CASSFGGDPYNEQFF. The gene calls are TRBV27 and TRBJ2-1, with 7 bases matching TRBD2. Germline V gene sequence: CDR1 MNHEY, CDR2 SMNVEV (reference sequence). There are 15 residues in the CDR3. Unmatched junction bases numbered 4, after V lost 3 bases and J lost 2 bases.

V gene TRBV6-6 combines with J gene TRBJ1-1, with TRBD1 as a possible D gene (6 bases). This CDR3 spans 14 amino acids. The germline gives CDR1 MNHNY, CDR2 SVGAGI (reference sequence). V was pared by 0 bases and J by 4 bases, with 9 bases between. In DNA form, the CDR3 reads TGTGCCAGCAGTTACTCGGACAGCAGCACTGAAGCTTTCTTT. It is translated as CASSYSDSSTEAFF.

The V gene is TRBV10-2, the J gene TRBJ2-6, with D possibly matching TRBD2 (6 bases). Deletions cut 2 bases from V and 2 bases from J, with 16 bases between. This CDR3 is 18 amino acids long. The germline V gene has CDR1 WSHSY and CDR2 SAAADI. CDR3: CASSELYTGSPGANVLTF. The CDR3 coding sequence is TGCGCCAGCAGTGAGCTTTACACCGGGAGCCCTGGGGCCAACGTCCTGACTTTC.

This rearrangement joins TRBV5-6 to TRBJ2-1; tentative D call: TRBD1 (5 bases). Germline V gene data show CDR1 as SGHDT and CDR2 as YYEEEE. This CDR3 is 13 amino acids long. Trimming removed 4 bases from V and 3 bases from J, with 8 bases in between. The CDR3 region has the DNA TGTGCCAGCAGCCAGACAGACTACAATGAGCAGTTCTTC. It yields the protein CASSQTDYNEQFF.

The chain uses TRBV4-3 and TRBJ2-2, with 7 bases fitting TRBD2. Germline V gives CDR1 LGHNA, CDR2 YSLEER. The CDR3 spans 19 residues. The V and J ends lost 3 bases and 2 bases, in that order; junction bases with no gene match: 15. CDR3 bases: TGCGCCAGCAGCCAGGCCGGGGCTTCTGGCGGGAGAAACACCGGGGAGCTGTTTTTT. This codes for CASSQAGASGGRNTGELFF.

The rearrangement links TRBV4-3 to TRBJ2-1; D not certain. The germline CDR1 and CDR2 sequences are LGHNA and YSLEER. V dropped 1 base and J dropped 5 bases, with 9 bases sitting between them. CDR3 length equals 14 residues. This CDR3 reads CASSQGESDNEQFF. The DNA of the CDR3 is TGCGCCAGCAGCCAAGGGGAATCAGACAATGAGCAGTTCTTC.

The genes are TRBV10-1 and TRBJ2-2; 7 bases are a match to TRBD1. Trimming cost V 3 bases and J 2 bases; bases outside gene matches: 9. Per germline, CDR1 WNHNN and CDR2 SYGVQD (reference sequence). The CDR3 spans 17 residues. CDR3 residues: CASSDQGDPFNTGELFF. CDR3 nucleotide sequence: TGCGCCAGCAGTGATCAGGGGGACCCCTTCAACACCGGGGAGCTGTTTTTT.

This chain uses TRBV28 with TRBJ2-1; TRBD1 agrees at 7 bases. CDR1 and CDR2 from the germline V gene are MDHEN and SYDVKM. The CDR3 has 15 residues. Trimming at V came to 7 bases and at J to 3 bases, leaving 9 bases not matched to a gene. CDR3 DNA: TGTGCCAGCAAACTCGGGACAGCCAGCTACAATGAGCAGTTCTTC. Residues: CASKLGTASYNEQFF.

The CDR3 DNA reads as TGTGCCAGCAGTTTGAGCATGACGGTTGAAGCTTTCTTT. Translation gives CASSLSMTVEAFF. This chain uses TRBV27 with TRBJ1-1, with D unresolved. CDR1 is MNHEY and CDR2 is SMNVEV in the germline V gene (reference sequence). CDR3 length equals 13 residues. V was pared by 3 bases and J by 7 bases, with 12 bases between.

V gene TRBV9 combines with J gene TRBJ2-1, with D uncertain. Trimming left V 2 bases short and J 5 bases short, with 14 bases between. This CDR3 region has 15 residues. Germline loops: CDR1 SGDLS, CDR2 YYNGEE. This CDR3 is CASSVFDGSHNEQFF. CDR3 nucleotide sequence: TGTGCCAGCAGCGTGTTTGACGGAAGCCACAATGAGCAGTTCTTC.

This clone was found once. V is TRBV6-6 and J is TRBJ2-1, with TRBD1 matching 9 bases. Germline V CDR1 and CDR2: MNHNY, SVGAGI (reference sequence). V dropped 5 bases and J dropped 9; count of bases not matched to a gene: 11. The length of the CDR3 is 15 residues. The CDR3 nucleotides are TGTGCCAGCAGTCACGGTCCCGGGACAGGGACTGAGCAGTTCTTC. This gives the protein CASSHGPGTGTEQFF.

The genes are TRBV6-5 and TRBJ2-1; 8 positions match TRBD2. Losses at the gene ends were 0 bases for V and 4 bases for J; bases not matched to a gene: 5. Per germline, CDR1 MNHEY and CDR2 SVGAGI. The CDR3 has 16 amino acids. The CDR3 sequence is CASSYSASGPYNEQFF. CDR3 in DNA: TGTGCCAGCAGTTACTCTGCTAGCGGGCCATACAATGAGCAGTTCTTC.

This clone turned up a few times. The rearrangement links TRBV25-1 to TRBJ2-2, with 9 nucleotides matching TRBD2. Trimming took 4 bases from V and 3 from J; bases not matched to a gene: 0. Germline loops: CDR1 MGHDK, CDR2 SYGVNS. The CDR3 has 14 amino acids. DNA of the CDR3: TGTGCCAGCAGTGGACTAGCGGACACCGGGGAGCTGTTTTTT. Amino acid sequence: CASSGLADTGELFF.

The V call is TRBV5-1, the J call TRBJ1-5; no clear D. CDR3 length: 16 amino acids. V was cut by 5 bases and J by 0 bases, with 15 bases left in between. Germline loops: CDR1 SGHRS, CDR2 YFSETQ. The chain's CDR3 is CASSYQEGFSNQPQHF. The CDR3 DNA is TGCGCCAGCAGTTACCAAGAAGGGTTTAGCAATCAGCCCCAGCATTTT.